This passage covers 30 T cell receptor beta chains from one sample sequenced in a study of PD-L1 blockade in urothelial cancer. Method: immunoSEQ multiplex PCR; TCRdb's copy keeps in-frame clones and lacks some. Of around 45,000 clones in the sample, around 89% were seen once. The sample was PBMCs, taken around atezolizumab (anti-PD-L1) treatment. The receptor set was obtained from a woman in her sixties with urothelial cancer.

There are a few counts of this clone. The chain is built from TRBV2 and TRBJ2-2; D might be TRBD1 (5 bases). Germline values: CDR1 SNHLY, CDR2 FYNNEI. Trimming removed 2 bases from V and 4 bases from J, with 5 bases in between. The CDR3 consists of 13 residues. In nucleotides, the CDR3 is TGTGCCAGCAGTGAACAGGGCACCGGGGAGCTGTTTTTT. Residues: CASSEQGTGELFF.

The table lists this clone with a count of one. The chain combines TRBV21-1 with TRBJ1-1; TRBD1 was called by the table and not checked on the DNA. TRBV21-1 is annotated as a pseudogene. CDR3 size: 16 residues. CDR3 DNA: TGTGCCAGCAGCAAAGCGACGGGACAGGTGAGGCCTGAAGCTTTCTTT. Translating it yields CASSKATGQVRPEAFF.

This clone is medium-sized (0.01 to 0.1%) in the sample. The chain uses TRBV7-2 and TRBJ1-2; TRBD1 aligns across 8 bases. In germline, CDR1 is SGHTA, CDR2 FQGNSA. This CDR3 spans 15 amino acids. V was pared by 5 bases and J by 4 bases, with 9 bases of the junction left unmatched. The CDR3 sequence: CASSPQTGGGYGYTF. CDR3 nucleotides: TGTGCCAGCAGCCCCCAAACAGGGGGGGGCTATGGCTACACCTTC.

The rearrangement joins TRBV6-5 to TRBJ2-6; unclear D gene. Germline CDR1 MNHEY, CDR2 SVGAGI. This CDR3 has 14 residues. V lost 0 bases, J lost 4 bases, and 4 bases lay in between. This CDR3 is CASSYSSGANVLTF. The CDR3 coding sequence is TGTGCCAGCAGTTACTCCTCGGGGGCCAACGTCCTGACTTTC.

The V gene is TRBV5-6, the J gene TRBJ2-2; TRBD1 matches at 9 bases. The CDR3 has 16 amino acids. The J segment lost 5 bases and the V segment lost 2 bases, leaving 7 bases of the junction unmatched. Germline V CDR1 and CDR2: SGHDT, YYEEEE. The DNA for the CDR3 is TGTGCCAGCAGCTTCTCGACAGGGGGTTTAACCGGGGAGCTGTTTTTT. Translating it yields CASSFSTGGLTGELFF. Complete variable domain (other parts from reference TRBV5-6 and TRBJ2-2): DAGVTQSPTHLIKTRGQQVTLRCSPKSGHDTVSWYQQALGQGPQFIFQYYEEEERQRGNFPDRFSGHQFPNYSSELNVNALLLGDSALYLCASSFSTGGLTGELFFGEGSRLTVL.

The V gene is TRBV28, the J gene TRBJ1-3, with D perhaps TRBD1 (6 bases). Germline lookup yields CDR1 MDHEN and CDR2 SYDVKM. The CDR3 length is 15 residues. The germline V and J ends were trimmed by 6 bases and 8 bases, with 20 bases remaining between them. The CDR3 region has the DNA TGTGCCAGCAGCTTAGGTGGACAGTTGAGCTACACCATATATTTT. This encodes CASSLGGQLSYTIYF.

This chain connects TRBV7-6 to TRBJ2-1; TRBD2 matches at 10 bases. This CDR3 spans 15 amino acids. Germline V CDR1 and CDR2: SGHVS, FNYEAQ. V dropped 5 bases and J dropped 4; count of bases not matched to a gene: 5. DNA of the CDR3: TGTGCCAGCAGCCTTAGCGGGGGGATGTACAATGAGCAGTTCTTC. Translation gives CASSLSGGMYNEQFF.

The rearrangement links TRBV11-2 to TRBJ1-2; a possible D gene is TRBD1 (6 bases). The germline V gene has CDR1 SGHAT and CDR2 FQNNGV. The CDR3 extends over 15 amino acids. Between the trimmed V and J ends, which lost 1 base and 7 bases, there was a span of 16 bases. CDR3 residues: CASSLVLGGVSGYTF. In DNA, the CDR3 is TGTGCCAGCAGCTTAGTGCTAGGGGGAGTAAGTGGCTACACCTTC.

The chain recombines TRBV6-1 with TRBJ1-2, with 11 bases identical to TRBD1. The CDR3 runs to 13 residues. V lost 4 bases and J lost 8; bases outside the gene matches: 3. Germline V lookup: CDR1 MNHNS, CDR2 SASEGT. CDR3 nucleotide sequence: TGTGCCAGCAGTGCGGGACAGGGGGGGGGCTACACCTTC. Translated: CASSAGQGGGYTF.

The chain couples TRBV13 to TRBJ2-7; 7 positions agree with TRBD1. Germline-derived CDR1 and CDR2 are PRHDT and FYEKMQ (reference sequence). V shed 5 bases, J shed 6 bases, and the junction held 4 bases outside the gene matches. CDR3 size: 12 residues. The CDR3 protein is CASSATGVEQYF. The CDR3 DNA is TGTGCCAGCAGCGCAACAGGGGTCGAGCAGTACTTC.

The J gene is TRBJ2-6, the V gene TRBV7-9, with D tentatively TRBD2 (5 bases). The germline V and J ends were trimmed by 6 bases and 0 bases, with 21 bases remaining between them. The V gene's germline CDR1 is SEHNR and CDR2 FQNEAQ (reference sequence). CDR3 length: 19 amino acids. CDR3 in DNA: TGTGCCAGCAGTTACCTCCGTGGGATAGGGAGCTCTGGGGCCAACGTCCTGACTTTC. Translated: CASSYLRGIGSSGANVLTF.

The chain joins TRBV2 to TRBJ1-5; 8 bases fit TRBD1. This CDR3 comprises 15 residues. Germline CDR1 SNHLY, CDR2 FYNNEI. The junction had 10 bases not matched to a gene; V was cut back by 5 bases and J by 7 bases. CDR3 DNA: TGTGCCAGCAGTACCGACAGGGGAAGGAGCCAGCCCCAGCATTTT. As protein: CASSTDRGRSQPQHF. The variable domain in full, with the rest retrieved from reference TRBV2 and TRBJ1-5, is EPEVTQTPSHQVTQMGQEVILRCVPISNHLYFYWYRQILGQKVEFLVSFYNNEISEKSEIFDDQFSVERPDGSNFTLKIRSTKLEDSAMYFCASSTDRGRSQPQHFGDGTRLSIL.

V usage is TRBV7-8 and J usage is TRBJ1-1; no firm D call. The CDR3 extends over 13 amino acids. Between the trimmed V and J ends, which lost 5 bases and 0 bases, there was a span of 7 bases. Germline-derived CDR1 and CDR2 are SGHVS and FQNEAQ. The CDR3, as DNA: TGTGCCAGCAGCCCCCAAATGAACACTGAAGCTTTCTTT. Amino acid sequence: CASSPQMNTEAFF.

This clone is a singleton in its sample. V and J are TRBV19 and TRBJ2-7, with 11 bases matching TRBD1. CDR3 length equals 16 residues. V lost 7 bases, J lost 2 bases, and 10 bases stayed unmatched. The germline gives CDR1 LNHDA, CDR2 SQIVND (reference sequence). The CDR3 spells CASIGLGTGGTYEQYF. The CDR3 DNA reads TGTGCCAGTATTGGTCTCGGGACAGGGGGGACCTACGAGCAGTACTTC.

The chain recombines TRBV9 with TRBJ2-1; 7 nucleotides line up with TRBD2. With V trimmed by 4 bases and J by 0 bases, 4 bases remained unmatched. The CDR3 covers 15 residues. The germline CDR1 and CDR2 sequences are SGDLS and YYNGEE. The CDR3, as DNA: TGTGCCAGCAGCCGTAGCGGGTCCTCCTACAATGAGCAGTTCTTC. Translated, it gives CASSRSGSSYNEQFF.

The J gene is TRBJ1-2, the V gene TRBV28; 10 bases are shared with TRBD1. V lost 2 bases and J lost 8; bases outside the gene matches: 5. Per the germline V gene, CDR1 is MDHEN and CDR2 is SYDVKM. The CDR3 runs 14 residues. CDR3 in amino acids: CASSLRQGAWGYTF. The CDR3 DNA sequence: TGTGCCAGCAGTTTAAGACAGGGGGCGTGGGGCTACACCTTC.

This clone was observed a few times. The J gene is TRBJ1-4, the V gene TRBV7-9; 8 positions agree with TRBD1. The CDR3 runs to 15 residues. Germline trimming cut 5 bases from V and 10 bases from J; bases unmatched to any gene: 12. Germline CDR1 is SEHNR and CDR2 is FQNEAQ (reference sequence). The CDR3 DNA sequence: TGTGCCAGCAGCGGAAGACAGGGGAGGGATGTAAAACTGTTTTTT. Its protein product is CASSGRQGRDVKLFF. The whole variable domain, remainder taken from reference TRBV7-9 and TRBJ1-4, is DTGVSQNPRHKITKRGQNVTFRCDPISEHNRLYWYRQTLGQGPEFLTYFQNEAQLEKSRLLSDRFSAERPKGSFSTLEIQRTEQGDSAMYLCASSGRQGRDVKLFFGSGTQLSVL.

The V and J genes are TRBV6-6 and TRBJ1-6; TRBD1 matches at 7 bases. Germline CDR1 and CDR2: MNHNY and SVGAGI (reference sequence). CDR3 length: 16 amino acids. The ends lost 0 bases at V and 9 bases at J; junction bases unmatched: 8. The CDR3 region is CASSYSGQTGGSPLHF. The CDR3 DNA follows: TGTGCCAGCAGTTACTCGGGACAGACTGGAGGTTCACCCCTCCACTTT.

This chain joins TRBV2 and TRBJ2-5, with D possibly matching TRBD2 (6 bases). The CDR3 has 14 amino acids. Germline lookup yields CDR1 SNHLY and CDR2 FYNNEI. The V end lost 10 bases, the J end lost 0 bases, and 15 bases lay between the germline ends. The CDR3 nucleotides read TGTGCCAACTCGAACCGGGACTACCAAGAGACCCAGTACTTC. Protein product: CANSNRDYQETQYF.

The CDR3 DNA follows: TGTGCCAGCAGCCAAACTAGCGGGATTAGGTTCTTC. This translates into CASSQTSGIRFF. The chain recombines TRBV7-8 with TRBJ2-1; TRBD2 agrees at 10 bases. The CDR3 has 12 amino acids. CDR1 SGHVS and CDR2 FQNEAQ come from the germline V gene. With 5 bases clipped from V and 15 bases from J, the junction kept 7 bases outside the gene matches.

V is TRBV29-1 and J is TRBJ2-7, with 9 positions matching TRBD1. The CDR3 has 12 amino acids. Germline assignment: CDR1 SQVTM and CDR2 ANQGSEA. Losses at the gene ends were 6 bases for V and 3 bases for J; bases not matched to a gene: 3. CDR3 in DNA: TGCAGCGTCGGGACAGGGAACTACGAGCAGTACTTC. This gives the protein CSVGTGNYEQYF.

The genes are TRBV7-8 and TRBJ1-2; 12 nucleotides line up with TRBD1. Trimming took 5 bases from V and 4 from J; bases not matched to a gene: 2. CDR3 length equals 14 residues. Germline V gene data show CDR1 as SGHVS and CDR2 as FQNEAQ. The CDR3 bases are TGTGCCAGCAGCCGGGGACAGGGGGCCTATGGCTACACCTTC. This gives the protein CASSRGQGAYGYTF.

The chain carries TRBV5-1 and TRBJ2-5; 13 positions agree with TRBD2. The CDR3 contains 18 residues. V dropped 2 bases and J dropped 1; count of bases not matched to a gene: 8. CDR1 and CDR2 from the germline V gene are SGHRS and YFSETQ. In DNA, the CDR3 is TGCGCCAGCAGCTTTTCACCGGGACTAGCGGGGTCCCAAGAGACCCAGTACTTC. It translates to CASSFSPGLAGSQETQYF.

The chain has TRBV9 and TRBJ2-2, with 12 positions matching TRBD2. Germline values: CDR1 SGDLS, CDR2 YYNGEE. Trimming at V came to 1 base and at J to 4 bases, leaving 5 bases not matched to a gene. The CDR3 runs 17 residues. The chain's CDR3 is CASSVRPSGGGTGELFF. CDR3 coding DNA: TGTGCCAGCAGCGTACGCCCTAGCGGGGGGGGCACCGGGGAGCTGTTTTTT.

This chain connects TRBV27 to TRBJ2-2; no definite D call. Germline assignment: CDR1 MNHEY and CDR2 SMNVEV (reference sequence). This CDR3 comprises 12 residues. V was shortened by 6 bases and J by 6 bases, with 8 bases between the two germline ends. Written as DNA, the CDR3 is TGTGCCAGCAGGGCAATGGCCGGGGAGCTGTTTTTT. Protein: CASRAMAGELFF.

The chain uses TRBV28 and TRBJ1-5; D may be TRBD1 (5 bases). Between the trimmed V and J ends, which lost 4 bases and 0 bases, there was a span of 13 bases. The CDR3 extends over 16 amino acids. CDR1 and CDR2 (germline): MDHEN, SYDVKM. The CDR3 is CASSSRGGISNQPQHF. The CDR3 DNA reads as TGTGCCAGCAGTTCCCGGGGGGGAATTAGCAATCAGCCCCAGCATTTT.

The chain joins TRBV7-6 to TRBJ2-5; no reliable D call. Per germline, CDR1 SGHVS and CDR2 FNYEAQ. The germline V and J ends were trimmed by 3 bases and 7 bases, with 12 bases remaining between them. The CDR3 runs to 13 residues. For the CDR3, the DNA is TGTGCCAGCAGCTTTAGTTCGGTCGCGACCCAGTACTTC. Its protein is CASSFSSVATQYF.

The CDR3 DNA follows: TGTGCCAGCAGCTTAGGAAGGGGGCGAAACATTCAGTACTTC. Amino acid sequence: CASSLGRGRNIQYF. V gene TRBV13 combines with J gene TRBJ2-4; 7 bases fit TRBD1. Germline CDR1 PRHDT, CDR2 FYEKMQ (reference sequence). The CDR3 covers 14 residues. V dropped 0 bases and J dropped 6; count of bases not matched to a gene: 2.

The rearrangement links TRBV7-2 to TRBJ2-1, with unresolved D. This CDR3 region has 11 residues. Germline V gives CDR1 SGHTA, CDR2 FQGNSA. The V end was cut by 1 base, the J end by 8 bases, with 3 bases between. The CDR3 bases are TGTGCCAGCAGCTTAGTCGATGAGCAGTTCTTC. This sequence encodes CASSLVDEQFF.

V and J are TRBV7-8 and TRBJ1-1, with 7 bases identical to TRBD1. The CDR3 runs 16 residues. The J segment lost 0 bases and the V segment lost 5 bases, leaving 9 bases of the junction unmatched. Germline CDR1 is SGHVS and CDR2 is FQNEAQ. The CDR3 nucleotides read TGTGCCAGCAGCACAGAGGGGACAGAAATGAACACTGAAGCTTTCTTT. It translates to CASSTEGTEMNTEAFF.